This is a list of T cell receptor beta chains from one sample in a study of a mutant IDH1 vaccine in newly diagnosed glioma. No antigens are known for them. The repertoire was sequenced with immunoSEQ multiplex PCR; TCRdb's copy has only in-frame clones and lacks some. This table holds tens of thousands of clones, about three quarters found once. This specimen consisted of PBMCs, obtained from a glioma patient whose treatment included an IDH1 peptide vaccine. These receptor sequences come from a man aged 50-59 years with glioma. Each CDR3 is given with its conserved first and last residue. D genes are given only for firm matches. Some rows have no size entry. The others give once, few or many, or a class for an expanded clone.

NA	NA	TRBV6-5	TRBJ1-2	CASRGQYGGYTF	TGTGCCAGCAGAGGACAGTATGGTGGCTACACCTTC
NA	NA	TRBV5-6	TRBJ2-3	CASNPIHVRGEGTDTQYF	TGTGCCAGCAACCCGATACACGTCAGGGGGGAGGGAACAGATACGCAGTATTTT
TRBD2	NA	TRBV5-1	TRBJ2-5	CASSLGQLAGGQETQYF	TGCGCCAGCAGCTTGGGCCAACTAGCGGGGGGCCAAGAGACCCAGTACTTC
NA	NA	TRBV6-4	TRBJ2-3	CASSAGATDTQYF	TGTGCCAGCAGTGCGGGAGCCACAGATACGCAGTATTTT
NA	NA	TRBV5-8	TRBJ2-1	CASSFRRTSSEQFF	TGTGCCAGCAGCTTCCGGAGGACCTCCAGTGAGCAGTTCTTC
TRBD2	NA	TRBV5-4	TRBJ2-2	CASSEGLAGGFGELFF	TGTGCCAGCAGCGAGGGACTAGCGGGGGGTTTTGGTGAGCTGTTTTTT
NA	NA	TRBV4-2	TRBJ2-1	CASSLDTANEQFF	TGTGCCAGCAGCCTAGACACGGCCAATGAGCAGTTCTTC
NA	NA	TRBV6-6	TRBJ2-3	CATREPGTDTQYF	TGTGCCACCCGGGAGCCAGGCACAGATACGCAGTATTTT
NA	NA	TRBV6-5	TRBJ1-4	CASSYSRGGAGKLFF	TGTGCCAGCAGTTACTCGAGGGGAGGGGCAGGAAAACTGTTTTTT
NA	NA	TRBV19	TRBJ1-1	CASSDRLNTEAFF	TGTGCCAGTAGTGATCGGTTGAACACTGAAGCTTTCTTT
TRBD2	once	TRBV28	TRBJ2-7	CASSFRGGRGYEQYF	TGTGCCAGCAGTTTTCGGGGGGGGAGAGGGTACGAGCAGTACTTC
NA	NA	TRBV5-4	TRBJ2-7	CASSLGQVGLGYEQYF	TGTGCCAGCAGCCTTGGGCAGGTAGGCCTCGGGTACGAGCAGTACTTC
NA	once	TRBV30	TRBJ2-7	CAWGLFDGYEQYF	TGTGCCTGGGGTCTTTTCGACGGATACGAGCAGTACTTC
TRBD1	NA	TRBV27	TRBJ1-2	CASTPGGGLYGYTF	TGTGCCAGCACCCCAGGGGGGGGACTCTATGGCTACACCTTC
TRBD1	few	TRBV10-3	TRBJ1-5	CAIRQGINQPQHF	TGTGCCATCAGACAGGGGATCAATCAGCCCCAGCATTTT
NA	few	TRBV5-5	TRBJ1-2	CASSPGAGTLYGYTF	TGTGCCAGCAGCCCCGGGGCCGGGACACTCTATGGCTACACCTTC
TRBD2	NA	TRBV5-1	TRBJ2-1	CASSLQAGGMDEQFF	TGCGCCAGCAGCTTGCAAGCGGGGGGCATGGATGAGCAGTTCTTC
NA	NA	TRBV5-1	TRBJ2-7	CASSLETAFTSYEQYF	TGCGCCAGCAGCTTGGAGACAGCTTTCACCTCCTACGAGCAGTACTTC
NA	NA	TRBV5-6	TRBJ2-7	CASSSEGKDYEQYF	TGTGCCAGCAGCTCAGAGGGAAAAGACTACGAGCAGTACTTC
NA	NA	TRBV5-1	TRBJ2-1	CASSLEGEQFF	TGCGCCAGCAGCTTAGAAGGAGAGCAGTTCTTC
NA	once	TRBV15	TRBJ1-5	CATSRDKGLNQPQHF	TGTGCCACCAGCAGAGATAAGGGACTCAATCAGCCCCAGCATTTT
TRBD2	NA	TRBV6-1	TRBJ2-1	CASSPSSGAGIEQFF	TGTGCCAGCAGCCCGTCTAGCGGGGCTGGGATAGAGCAGTTCTTC
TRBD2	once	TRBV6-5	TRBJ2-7	CASSSPTSGSYEQYF	TGTGCCAGCAGTTCACCGACTAGCGGGAGCTACGAGCAGTACTTC
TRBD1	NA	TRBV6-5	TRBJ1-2	CASRDRANYGYTF	TGTGCCAGCAGGGACAGGGCTAACTATGGCTACACCTTC
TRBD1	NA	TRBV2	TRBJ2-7	CASSPGTGYYEQYF	TGTGCCAGCAGCCCCGGGACAGGATATTACGAGCAGTACTTC
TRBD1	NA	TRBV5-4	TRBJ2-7	CASSLAPGQGHEQYF	TGTGCCAGCAGCTTGGCCCCGGGACAGGGCCACGAGCAGTACTTC
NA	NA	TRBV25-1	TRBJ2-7	CASSEWGEKGEQYF	TGTGCCAGCAGTGAATGGGGAGAAAAGGGCGAGCAGTACTTC
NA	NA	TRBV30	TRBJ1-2	CAWRRPFGGRGYTF	TGTGCCTGGAGGAGACCCTTTGGCGGAAGGGGCTACACCTTC
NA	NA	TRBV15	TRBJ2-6	CATKSGISGANVLTF	TGTGCCACAAAATCAGGGATCTCTGGGGCCAACGTCCTGACTTTC
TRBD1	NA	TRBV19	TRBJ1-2	CASSIDLTGASGYTF	TGTGCCAGTAGTATAGATCTTACAGGGGCGTCTGGCTACACCTTC
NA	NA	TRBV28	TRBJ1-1	CASGFTEAFF	TGTGCCAGTGGATTCACTGAAGCTTTCTTT
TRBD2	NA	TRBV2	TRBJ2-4	CASSETSGGLGAKNIQYF	TGTGCCAGCAGTGAAACTAGCGGGGGCCTCGGAGCCAAAAACATTCAGTACTTC
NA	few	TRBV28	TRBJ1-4	CASSDRKKLFF	TGTGCCAGTTCAGACAGAAAAAAACTGTTTTTT
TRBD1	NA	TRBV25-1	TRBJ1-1	CASTPTGATEAFF	TGTGCCAGCACCCCGACAGGGGCAACTGAAGCTTTCTTT
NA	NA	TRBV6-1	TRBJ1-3	CASREGPVVATGNTIYF	TGTGCCAGCAGGGAAGGGCCAGTAGTTGCAACTGGAAACACCATATATTTT
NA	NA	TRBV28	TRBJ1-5	CASSTGRGNQPQHF	TGTGCCAGCAGTACAGGGAGGGGCAATCAGCCCCAGCATTTT
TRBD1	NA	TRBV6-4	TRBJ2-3	CASSATGTGGRDTQYF	TGTGCCAGCAGTGCCACAGGGACAGGGGGACGAGATACGCAGTATTTT
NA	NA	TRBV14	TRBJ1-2	CASSQDPVSGYTF	TGTGCCAGCAGCCAAGACCCCGTTTCGGGCTACACCTTC
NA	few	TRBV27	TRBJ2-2	CASSLQQRNTGELFF	TGTGCCAGCAGTTTACAGCAGAGGAACACCGGGGAGCTGTTTTTT
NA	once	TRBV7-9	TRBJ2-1	CASSLVGNEQFF	TGTGCCAGCAGCTTAGTCGGCAATGAGCAGTTCTTC
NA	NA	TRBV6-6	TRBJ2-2	CASSYSGGGWTGELFF	TGTGCCAGCAGTTACTCAGGAGGGGGCTGGACCGGGGAGCTGTTTTTT
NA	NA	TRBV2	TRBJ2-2	CASKSGVNTGELFF	TGTGCCAGCAAATCGGGGGTCAACACCGGGGAGCTGTTTTTT
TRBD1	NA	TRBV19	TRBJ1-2	CASSLDRKSYGYTF	TGTGCCAGTAGTCTGGACAGGAAAAGCTATGGCTACACCTTC
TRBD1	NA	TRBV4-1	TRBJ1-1	CASSRAGTGGFGTEAFF	TGCGCCAGCAGCCGAGCCGGGACAGGTGGATTTGGCACTGAAGCTTTCTTT
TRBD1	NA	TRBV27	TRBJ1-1	CASSSGVTGTTEAFF	TGTGCCAGCAGTTCGGGGGTGACAGGGACCACTGAAGCTTTCTTT